Presented here are 17 T cell receptor beta chains from one specimen sequenced in a study of spatial heterogeneity in lung cancer. MiXCR, run by TCRdb on the 5' RACE reads, gives a single entry per CDR3 protein. The sample contains tens of thousands of distinct CDR3 sequences, roughly an eighth of which appear only once. The time point here: sample taken at primary tumor resection. This sample comprised PBMCs, obtained at surgery. These receptors came from a male donor with early-stage non-small cell lung cancer.

This clonotype has just a few counts. The CDR3 sequence is CASSLARDSHSTDTQYF. The CDR3 bases are TGCGCCAGCAGCTTGGCCAGAGACAGCCATAGCACAGATACGCAGTATTTT. The V call is TRBV5-1, the J call TRBJ2-3; maybe TRBD1 (5 bases). The V gene's germline CDR1 is SGHRS and CDR2 YFSETQ. With 0 bases removed from V and 0 bases from J, the gap between germline ends came to 14 bases. The CDR3 has 17 residues. The variable domain in full, completed from reference TRBV5-1 and TRBJ2-3, reads KAGVTQTPRYLIKTRGQQVTLSCSPISGHRSVSWYQQTPGQGLQFLFEYFSETQRNKGNFPGRFSGRQFSNSRSEMNVSTLELGDSALYLCASSLARDSHSTDTQYFGPGTRLTVL.

In its sample, this clonotype was seen a few times. The chain carries TRBV6-1 and TRBJ2-5, with 8 bases lining up with TRBD1. J gave up 4 bases and V 4 bases, and 11 bases lay outside the gene matches. Germline lookup yields CDR1 MNHNS and CDR2 SASEGT. The CDR3 is 16 residues long. The CDR3 nucleotides read TGTGCCAGCAGTGCCAGGACAGGGCCTGGCCGAGAGACCCAGTACTTC. This encodes CASSARTGPGRETQYF.

The chain combines TRBV7-6 with TRBJ2-3; possible D gene TRBD2, 6 bases. The length of the CDR3 is 14 residues. The ends were cut back, 5 bases at V and 5 bases at J, with 14 bases in the middle. Germline CDR1 is SGHVS and CDR2 is FNYEAQ. The chain's CDR3 is CASSRGGSVDTQYF. CDR3 sequence (DNA): TGTGCCAGCAGCCGTGGAGGGAGTGTAGATACGCAGTATTTT.

This clonotype was seen repeatedly, ten times or more. This chain joins TRBV10-3 and TRBJ2-7; no clear D gene. V dropped 10 bases and J dropped 3 bases, with 16 bases sitting between them. Germline CDR1 ENHRY, CDR2 SYGVKD. The CDR3 is made up of 13 amino acids. The CDR3 DNA reads TGTGCCACCTCGCCGGAGACGGACTACGAGCAGTACTTC. Amino acids: CATSPETDYEQYF.

The rearrangement joins TRBV5-1 to TRBJ1-6; D call uncertain. The V end was cut by 4 bases, the J end by 3 bases, with 5 bases between. The CDR3 has 13 residues. The germline V gene has CDR1 SGHRS and CDR2 YFSETQ. CDR3 loop: CASSTNYNSPLHF. The CDR3 nucleotides are TGCGCCAGCAGCACTAACTATAATTCACCCCTCCACTTT.

The gene calls are TRBV29-1 and TRBJ1-2, with D tentatively TRBD1 (5 bases). The CDR3 extends over 10 amino acids. V was shortened by 7 bases and J by 7 bases, with 10 bases between the two germline ends. CDR1 is SQVTM, CDR2 ANQGSEA, per germline. The CDR3 coding sequence is TGCAGCGCCACAGGTTCTGGCTACACCTTC. As protein: CSATGSGYTF.

This clonotype was picked up a small number of times. CDR3 region: CASSLTTAEPQHF. DNA for the CDR3: TGTGCCAGCAGTCTCACCACCGCAGAGCCCCAGCATTTT. This chain joins TRBV2 and TRBJ1-5; D gene unclear. Trimming shortened V by 5 bases and J by 8 bases, and 13 bases separated the two germline ends. Germline V lookup: CDR1 SNHLY, CDR2 FYNNEI. The CDR3 sequence is 13 residues long.

In this sample, this clonotype turned up many times. V is TRBV5-1 and J is TRBJ1-1; TRBD1 is a possible D gene (6 bases). V lost 0 bases to trimming and J lost 3 bases, with 12 bases between them. Germline-derived CDR1 and CDR2 are SGHRS and YFSETQ. The length of the CDR3 is 15 residues. Here the CDR3 reads CASSLAQGLDTEAFF. For the CDR3, the DNA is TGCGCCAGCAGCTTGGCCCAGGGGTTGGACACTGAAGCTTTCTTT.

This clonotype was observed a handful of times. V gene TRBV15 combines with J gene TRBJ2-7, with D unclear. This CDR3 spans 15 amino acids. Per germline, CDR1 LNHNV and CDR2 YYDKDF (reference sequence). The ends were cut back, 0 bases at V and 2 bases at J, with 11 bases in the middle. The CDR3 coding sequence is TGTGCCACCAGCAGAGATTCAGGAAGGGCCTACGAGCAGTACTTC. Translating gives CATSRDSGRAYEQYF.

This clonotype was seen a handful of times. The gene calls are TRBV5-1 and TRBJ2-3; D is undetermined. The V end was cut by 1 base, the J end by 4 bases, with 16 bases between. Per germline, CDR1 SGHRS and CDR2 YFSETQ. CDR3 length equals 16 residues. CDR3 nucleotides: TGCGCCAGCAGCTTGTCGGCTCGTCTATCCGCAGATACGCAGTATTTT. Translated, it gives CASSLSARLSADTQYF.

Notes on this clonotype: Because it lacks the conserved phenylalanine or tryptophan at the end, this CDR3 is likely a read error. This chain connects TRBV7-6 to TRBJ2-2, with no clear D. CDR1 and CDR2 (germline): SGHVS, FNYEAQ. Trimming stripped 5 bases from V and 3 bases from J, with 13 bases between. The CDR3 runs to 15 residues. This chain's CDR3 is CASSVNRQDTGELFS. The CDR3 bases are TGTGCCAGCAGCGTAAACCGACAAGACACCGGGGAGCTGTTTTCT.

In the case of this clonotype: One end of the junction fails to match germline, which may point to a read error. V usage is TRBV2 and J usage is TRBJ2-4, with TRBD1 as a possible D gene (6 bases). CDR3 length: 16 residues. Germline V gene sequence: CDR1 SNHLY, CDR2 FYNNEI. CDR3 DNA sequence: TGTGCCAGCAGGGAAGTCTACAGGGTGGACAAAAACATTCAGTACTTC. This translates into CASREVYRVDKNIQYF.

This clonotype was counted at least ten times. The CDR3 DNA follows: TGCAGCGCCGACGACAGGAGCTCTAGCACAGATACGCAGTATTTT. Protein product: CSADDRSSSTDTQYF. The V gene is TRBV29-1, the J gene TRBJ2-3; tentative D call: TRBD1 (6 bases). Trimming pared 7 bases from V and 0 bases from J, leaving 17 bases between. This CDR3 contains 15 residues. CDR1 is SQVTM and CDR2 is ANQGSEA in the germline V gene.

This clonotype was picked up one time. The chain employs TRBV10-3 and TRBJ2-2; a weak D match, TRBD2 (5 bases). The CDR3 has 15 residues. Per the germline V gene, CDR1 is ENHRY and CDR2 is SYGVKD. The V end was cut by 3 bases, the J end by 6 bases, with 14 bases between. CDR3 DNA sequence: TGTGCCATCAGTGATCCTCGGGGAGAGGCCGGGGAGCTGTTTTTT. Translation gives CAISDPRGEAGELFF.

The chain has TRBV28 and TRBJ2-7; 14 bases agree with TRBD2. The V and J ends lost 4 bases and 1 base, in that order; junction bases with no gene match: 6. The CDR3 consists of 17 residues. From germline, CDR1 is MDHEN and CDR2 SYDVKM. The CDR3 coding sequence is TGTGCCAGCAGTTCCCGACTAGCGGGAGGGCAGTCCTACGAGCAGTACTTC. Its translation is CASSSRLAGGQSYEQYF.

This clonotype has just a few counts. The genes are TRBV20-1 and TRBJ1-3; TRBD1 might be the D (6 bases). Per the germline V gene, CDR1 is DFQATT and CDR2 is SNEGSKA (reference sequence). The ends were cut back, 3 bases at V and 0 bases at J, with 15 bases in the middle. The CDR3 runs to 16 residues. The CDR3 region is CSARPFEGGSGNTIYF. Written as DNA, the CDR3 is TGCAGTGCTAGGCCCTTTGAAGGGGGCTCTGGAAACACCATATATTTT.

In its sample, this clonotype was seen many times. The J gene is TRBJ2-1, the V gene TRBV10-3; D not resolved. The CDR3 loop spans 13 amino acids. The V end was cut by 6 bases, the J end by 4 bases, with 10 bases between. The V gene's germline CDR1 is ENHRY and CDR2 SYGVKD. In nucleotides, the CDR3 is TGTGCCATCAGCGGAGCGTTATACAATGAGCAGTTCTTC. Translation: CAISGALYNEQFF.